This TCR beta chain was captured in a study of post-analysis software for immune sequencing data (dated by TCRdb to 2015 to 2017). Context from the whole study: Disease courses on record covered relapsing-remitting, secondary progressive and progressive-relapsing multiple sclerosis, though some patients had no subtype annotation. The patient repertoires were compared against 11 previously published healthy control repertoires obtained from donors aged 6 to 25 years. A subset of samples was prepared in parallel using single-end sample barcoding, then pooled and co-amplified after Illumina adapter ligation.

Points on this clonotype: Its antigen is still unknown. Base-call qualities are not available, and no considerably larger clone is one nucleotide away.

Per the germline V gene (reference sequence), DFQATT is the CDR1 and SNEGSKA is the CDR2. V lost 4 bases and J lost 3 bases, and the count of bases not matched to a germline gene is 12. Taken from cysteine to phenylalanine, the CDR3 has 15 residues. Solely the CDR3 DNA is kept, with 45 bases framed from the first base. The paper's findings and limits, for the study overall: Several TRBV segments, including TRBV5-6, TRBV5-1 and TRBV20-1, were significantly more frequent in patients than controls. Compared with controls, multiple sclerosis patients had significantly lower normalized Chao1 diversity, a finding suggesting substantial peripheral T-cell clonal expansion. The control group was slightly older than the multiple sclerosis patient group. When samples were clustered directly using the F measure, samples prepared in the same batch co-clustered strongly, which prompted a batch-effect correction.

The protocol used for the library was PCR. The sample was run on an Illumina HiSeq 2500. To reduce PCR and sequencing biases, unique molecular identifiers were incorporated into the TCR beta cDNA libraries. Some 500,000 cDNA molecules were obtained for every 1 to 10 million input T cells, so each molecule roughly corresponded to one T cell. The same protocol used for the earlier healthy control dataset was applied to prepare and sequence the patient libraries. Within a given batch, samples were prepared together, multiplexed and sequenced on the same HiSeq lane. As for the authors' bioinformatics: Raw barcoded reads were processed with MIGEC, and single-read molecular identifier groups were discarded before consensus assembly and CDR3 extraction. VDJtools was used for post-analysis of the clonotype tables, with diversity normalized by down-sampling every dataset to the smallest sample size. Repertoire overlap clustering matched CDR3 amino acid but not nucleotide sequences to correct batch-related cross-sample contamination. Starting from the raw public reads, TCRdb applied fastp trimming at Q25, assembled clones with MiXCR and retained in-frame beta chains. Rows are combined by CDR3 protein, so each entry shows the most common genes and DNA. The V and J calls shown here were made by TCRdb, not taken from the authors' results. The sample yields about 570,000 distinct CDR3 sequences; less than 40% were counted once. Jointly, the top ten make up less than 6% of the sample.

TCR beta repertoires were profiled from peripheral blood of roughly 13 young patients with multiple sclerosis to demonstrate the VDJtools post-analysis software. Multiple sclerosis patients were children and adolescents aged roughly 6 to 16 years. This sequence uses TRBV20-1 and TRBJ2-7, with 7 middle bases fitting TRBD1. The source is a girl aged 2-17 years with multiple sclerosis. The material sequenced was blood. The DNA sequence reads TGCAGTGCTATCGAGCCGAAGGGACAGTTCTACGAGCAGTACTTC. Translation gives CSAIEPKGQFYEQYF.